One and the same sample provided the 18 T cell receptor beta chains below, sequenced in a study of blood T cell repertoires in COVID-19. Method: immunoSEQ multiplex PCR; TCRdb's copy keeps in-frame clones and lacks some. The sample carries about 160,000 clones, more than 65% recorded once. Sequenced: PBMCs or T cells enriched from blood (not recorded which). These receptors all stem from a man aged 60 to 75 who had recovered from COVID-19.

The CDR3 protein is CASSRDRGFYGYTF. The DNA for the CDR3 is TGTGCCAGCAGTCGGGACAGGGGGTTTTATGGCTACACCTTC. The chain carries TRBV6-5 and TRBJ1-2; TRBD1 agrees at 11 bases. The germline CDR1 and CDR2 sequences are MNHEY and SVGAGI. This CDR3 spans 14 amino acids. V lost 5 bases, J lost 5 bases, and 4 bases stayed unmatched.

The chain carries TRBV2 and TRBJ2-2, with D possibly matching TRBD1 (6 bases). Germline CDR1 SNHLY, CDR2 FYNNEI. This CDR3 comprises 14 residues. V was cut by 4 bases and J by 8 bases, with 14 bases left in between. CDR3 protein: CASSALQGVGELFF. CDR3 DNA: TGTGCCAGCAGTGCTCTACAGGGAGTGGGGGAGCTGTTTTTT.

The chain joins TRBV7-2 to TRBJ2-5; 12 bases are a match to TRBD1. The CDR3 runs 15 residues. Losses at the gene ends were 5 bases for V and 5 bases for J; bases not matched to a gene: 6. Germline V CDR1 and CDR2: SGHTA, FQGNSA. DNA for the CDR3: TGTGCCAGCAGCCCCGGGACAGGGGGCTATGAGACCCAGTACTTC. The encoded protein is CASSPGTGGYETQYF.

The chain links TRBV27 to TRBJ1-5; D remains ambiguous. This CDR3 spans 14 amino acids. From germline, CDR1 is MNHEY and CDR2 SMNVEV (reference sequence). Trimming stripped 3 bases from V and 5 bases from J, with 11 bases between. DNA for the CDR3: TGTGCCAGCAGTTTGGGCAGCACATATCAGCCCCAGCATTTT. Translated: CASSLGSTYQPQHF.

The V and J genes are TRBV2 and TRBJ1-1; D is unresolved. The CDR3 covers 13 residues. Germline CDR1 and CDR2: SNHLY and FYNNEI. Trimming stripped 7 bases from V and 1 base from J, with 10 bases between. This chain's CDR3 is CASNTIPNTEAFF. The CDR3, as DNA: TGTGCCAGCAATACTATCCCGAACACTGAAGCTTTCTTT.

V and J are TRBV3-1 (or the pseudogene TRBV3-2) and TRBJ1-3; 8 bases are shared with TRBD1. Per germline, CDR1 LGHDT and CDR2 YNNKEL (reference sequence). This CDR3 comprises 14 residues. V was clipped by 4 bases and J by 3 bases; unmatched bases: 2. The CDR3 coding sequence is TGTGCCAGCAGCCGGGGACAGGATGGAAACACCATATATTTT. It yields the protein CASSRGQDGNTIYF.

The chain has TRBV2 and TRBJ2-7; 8 bases line up with TRBD1. Germline loops: CDR1 SNHLY, CDR2 FYNNEI. V lost 3 bases, J lost 4 bases, and 8 bases stayed unmatched. CDR3 length: 15 amino acids. As DNA, the CDR3 is TGTGCCAGCAGTGAGATCCAGGGGGCTCGGTACGAGCAGTACTTC. This gives the protein CASSEIQGARYEQYF.

This clone has a count of ten or more. The genes are TRBV7-9 and TRBJ2-7; maybe TRBD1 (6 bases). This CDR3 spans 16 amino acids. Germline loops: CDR1 SEHNR, CDR2 FQNEAQ (reference sequence). Trimming pared 3 bases from V and 1 base from J, leaving 16 bases between. CDR3 residues: CASSFNPGEKSYEQYF. CDR3 nucleotides: TGTGCCAGCAGCTTTAATCCAGGGGAGAAATCCTACGAGCAGTACTTC.

This clone was detected only a few times. V is TRBV9 and J is TRBJ2-1; 8 nucleotides agree with TRBD2. V was clipped by 5 bases and J by 10 bases; unmatched bases: 8. The CDR3 is 13 amino acids. Germline V lookup: CDR1 SGDLS, CDR2 YYNGEE. The CDR3 region is CASRDAIAGEQFF. CDR3 nucleotide sequence: TGTGCCAGCAGGGATGCAATAGCGGGAGAGCAGTTCTTC.

V gene TRBV11-2 combines with J gene TRBJ2-7; D might be TRBD2 (5 bases). This CDR3 region has 12 residues. Germline assignment: CDR1 SGHAT and CDR2 FQNNGV. V was clipped by 1 base and J by 6 bases, with 7 bases between them. This chain's CDR3 is CASSLAGFEQYF. For the CDR3, the DNA is TGTGCCAGCAGCTTAGCGGGATTCGAGCAGTACTTC.

The chain uses TRBV9 and TRBJ1-4; maybe TRBD1 (5 bases). The CDR3 is 16 amino acids. The germline CDR1 and CDR2 sequences are SGDLS and YYNGEE. Trimming took 0 bases from V and 7 from J, leaving 16 bases between them. The CDR3: CASSVDGAQGGEKLFF. The CDR3 region has the DNA TGTGCCAGCAGCGTAGATGGTGCCCAGGGCGGTGAAAAACTGTTTTTT.

This clone was counted a single time. The chain employs TRBV2 and TRBJ1-2; TRBD1 matches 8 bases. With V trimmed by 7 bases and J by 3 bases, 7 bases remained unmatched. Germline CDR1 reads SNHLY; CDR2 reads FYNNEI. This CDR3 contains 14 residues. DNA of the CDR3: TGTGCCAGCACTCAGACAGGGGAATACTATGGCTACACCTTC. It specifies CASTQTGEYYGYTF.

The chain is built from TRBV18 and TRBJ1-2, with D maybe TRBD1 (6 bases). Trimming took off 3 bases at V and 7 bases at J, with 21 bases between the two ends. Germline V gene data show CDR1 as KGHSH and CDR2 as LQKENI. This CDR3 is 16 amino acids long. The CDR3 is CASSPRQTGQDIGYTF. CDR3 sequence (DNA): TGTGCCAGCTCACCCAGACAAACAGGGCAGGACATTGGCTACACCTTC.

The sample holds one count of this clone. In nucleotides, the CDR3 is TGTGCCAGCAGTGCCCCTAGCGGCTTCAGCTCCTACGAGCAGTACTTC. Residues: CASSAPSGFSSYEQYF. The chain joins TRBV28 to TRBJ2-7; TRBD2 matches at 7 bases. The J segment lost 0 bases and the V segment lost 5 bases, leaving 10 bases of the junction unmatched. This CDR3 comprises 16 residues. CDR1 MDHEN and CDR2 SYDVKM come from the germline V gene.

The chain recombines TRBV20-1 with TRBJ2-3; 8 bases map to TRBD2. This CDR3 has 14 amino acids. The V gene end was trimmed by 3 bases and the J gene end by 2 bases; junction bases not matched to a gene: 4. Germline CDR1 reads DFQATT; CDR2 reads SNEGSKA (reference sequence). The CDR3 spells CSASKLAATDTQYF. As DNA, the CDR3 is TGCAGTGCTAGTAAACTAGCGGCCACAGATACGCAGTATTTT.

This clone was recorded a few times. CDR3 loop: CASSGDLNNEQFF. The CDR3 DNA reads as TGCGCCAGCAGTGGGGACTTAAACAATGAGCAGTTCTTC. The V call is TRBV10-2, the J call TRBJ2-1, with D possibly being TRBD2 (6 bases). The CDR3 contains 13 residues. The germline V and J ends were trimmed by 4 bases and 5 bases, with 9 bases remaining between them. Germline CDR1 WSHSY, CDR2 SAAADI.

The J gene is TRBJ1-2, the V gene TRBV6-5, with TRBD1 matching 8 bases. From germline, CDR1 is MNHEY and CDR2 SVGAGI. Trimming at V came to 8 bases and at J to 6 bases, leaving 8 bases not matched to a gene. The CDR3 is made up of 13 amino acids. CDR3 sequence: CASGADRGHGYTF. DNA for the CDR3: TGTGCCAGCGGCGCCGACAGGGGCCATGGCTACACCTTC.

The CDR3 DNA reads TGTGCCAGCAGGCGGGGTGGCAGCGCGGGCGAGCAGTACTTC. Protein product: CASRRGGSAGEQYF. The rearrangement uses TRBV28 and TRBJ2-7, with D possibly TRBD2 on 6 matching bases. The CDR3 is 14 residues long. The germline V gene encodes CDR1 MDHEN and CDR2 SYDVKM. Deletions cut 6 bases from V and 6 bases from J, with 18 bases between.